This T cell receptor (beta chain) was recovered during a study of blood T cell repertoires in COVID-19. Clones were read by immunoSEQ multiplex PCR, and TCRdb kept only the in-frame ones, dropping some. In the table there are fewer than 250,000 clones, 65% to 90% of which are singletons. The sequence derives from a man aged 50 or older with acute or convalescent COVID-19. What was sequenced was peripheral blood.

DNA of the CDR3: TGTGCCAGCAGCCAGGGACAGCCCTATGGCTACACCTTC. Translated, it gives CASSQGQPYGYTF. The gene calls are TRBV12-3 or TRBV12-4 and TRBJ1-2, with 7 bases matching TRBD1. V shed 6 bases, J shed 4 bases, and the junction held 5 bases outside the gene matches. The CDR3 has 13 residues.